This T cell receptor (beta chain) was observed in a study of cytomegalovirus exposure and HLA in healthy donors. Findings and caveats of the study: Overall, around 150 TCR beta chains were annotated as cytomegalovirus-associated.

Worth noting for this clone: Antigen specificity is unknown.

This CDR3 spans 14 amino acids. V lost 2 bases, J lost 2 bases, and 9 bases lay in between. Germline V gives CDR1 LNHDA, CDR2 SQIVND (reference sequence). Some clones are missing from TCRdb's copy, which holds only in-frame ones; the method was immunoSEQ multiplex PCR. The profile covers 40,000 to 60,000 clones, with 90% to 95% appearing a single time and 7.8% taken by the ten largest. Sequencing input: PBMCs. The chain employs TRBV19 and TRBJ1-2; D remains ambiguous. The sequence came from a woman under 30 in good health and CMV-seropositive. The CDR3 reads CASSISLQNYGYTF. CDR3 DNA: TGTGCCAGTAGTATAAGCTTACAGAACTATGGCTACACCTTC.